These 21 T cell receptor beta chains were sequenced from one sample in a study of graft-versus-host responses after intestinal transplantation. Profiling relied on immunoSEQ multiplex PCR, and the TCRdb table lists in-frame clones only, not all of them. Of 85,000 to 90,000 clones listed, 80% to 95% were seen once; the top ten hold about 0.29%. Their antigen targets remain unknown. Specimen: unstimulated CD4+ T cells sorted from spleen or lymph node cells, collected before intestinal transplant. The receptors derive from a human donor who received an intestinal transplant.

The CDR3 DNA reads as TGTGCCAGCTTCAATAGCGGGAGGGGAGAGCAGTACTTC. Its protein is CASFNSGRGEQYF. This sequence joins TRBV27 and TRBJ2-7; 11 bases fit TRBD2. V dropped 8 bases and J dropped 7; count of bases not matched to a gene: 7. The CDR3 has 13 residues. The germline gives CDR1 MNHEY, CDR2 SMNVEV (reference sequence).

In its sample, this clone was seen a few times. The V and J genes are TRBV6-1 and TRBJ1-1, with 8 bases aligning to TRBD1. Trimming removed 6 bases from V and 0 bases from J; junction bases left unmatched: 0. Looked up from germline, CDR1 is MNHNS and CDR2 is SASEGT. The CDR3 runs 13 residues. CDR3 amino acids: CASRGQVNTEAFF. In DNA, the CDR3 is TGTGCCAGCAGGGGACAGGTGAACACTGAAGCTTTCTTT.

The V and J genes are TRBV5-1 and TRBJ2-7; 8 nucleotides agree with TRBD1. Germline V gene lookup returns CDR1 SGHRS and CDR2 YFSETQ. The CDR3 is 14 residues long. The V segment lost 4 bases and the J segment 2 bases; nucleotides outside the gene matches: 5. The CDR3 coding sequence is TGCGCCAGCAGCGTCGGACAGGGAACCTACGAGCAGTACTTC. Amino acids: CASSVGQGTYEQYF.

Written as DNA, the CDR3 is TGTGCCAGCAGCGTAGAAGCCGGGGGCAACTACGAGCAGTACTTC. It translates to CASSVEAGGNYEQYF. V is TRBV9 and J is TRBJ2-7; possibly TRBD1 or TRBD2 for D (6 bases each). Germline V lookup: CDR1 SGDLS, CDR2 YYNGEE. Between the trimmed V and J ends, which lost 0 bases and 3 bases, there was a span of 13 bases. This CDR3 contains 15 residues.

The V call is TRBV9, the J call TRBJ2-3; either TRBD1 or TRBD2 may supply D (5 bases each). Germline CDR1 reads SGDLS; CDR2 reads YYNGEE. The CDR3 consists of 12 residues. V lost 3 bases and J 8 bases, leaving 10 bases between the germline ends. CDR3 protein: CASSASGSTQYF. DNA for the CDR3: TGTGCCAGCAGCGCTTCAGGGAGTACGCAGTATTTT.

CDR3 DNA: TGTGCCAGTAGCCCGGGTAGCGGGAGGACGGGCACCGGGGAGCTGTTTTTT. Encoded protein: CASSPGSGRTGTGELFF. The chain has TRBV19 and TRBJ2-2, with TRBD2 matching 10 bases. The J segment lost 4 bases and the V segment lost 6 bases, leaving 11 bases of the junction unmatched. CDR1 is LNHDA, CDR2 SQIVND, per germline (reference sequence). This CDR3 region has 17 residues.

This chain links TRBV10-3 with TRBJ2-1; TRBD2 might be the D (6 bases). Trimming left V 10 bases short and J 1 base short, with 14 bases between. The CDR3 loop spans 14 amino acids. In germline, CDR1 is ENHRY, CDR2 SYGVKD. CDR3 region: CATSAGSSYNEQFF. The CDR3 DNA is TGTGCCACCTCAGCGGGCTCATCCTACAATGAGCAGTTCTTC.

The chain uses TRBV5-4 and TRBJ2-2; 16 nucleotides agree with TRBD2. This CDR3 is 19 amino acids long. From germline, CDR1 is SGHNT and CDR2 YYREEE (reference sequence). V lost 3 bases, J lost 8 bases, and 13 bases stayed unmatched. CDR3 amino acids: CASSSGLAGGRPESGELFF. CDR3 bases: TGTGCCAGCAGCTCGGGACTAGCGGGAGGGAGACCTGAATCTGGGGAGCTGTTTTTT.

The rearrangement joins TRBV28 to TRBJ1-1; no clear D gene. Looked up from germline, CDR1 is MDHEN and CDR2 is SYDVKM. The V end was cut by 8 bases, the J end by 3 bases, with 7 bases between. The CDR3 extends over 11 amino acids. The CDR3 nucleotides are TGTGCCAGCGAGGGCTACACTGAAGCTTTCTTT. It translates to CASEGYTEAFF.

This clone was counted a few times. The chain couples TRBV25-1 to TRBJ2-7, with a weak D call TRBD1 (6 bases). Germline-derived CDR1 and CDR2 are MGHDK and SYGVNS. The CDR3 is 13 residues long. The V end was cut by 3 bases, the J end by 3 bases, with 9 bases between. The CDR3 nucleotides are TGTGCCAGCAGTGAGGGACATATCTACGAGCAGTACTTC. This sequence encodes CASSEGHIYEQYF.

In nucleotides, the CDR3 is TGTGCCATCAGTGACACGGCCTATGGCTACACCTTC. This gives the protein CAISDTAYGYTF. The V and J genes are TRBV10-3 and TRBJ1-2; D unclear. The V gene lost 3 bases and the J gene lost 4 bases, with 6 bases spanning the gap. Germline V gene data show CDR1 as ENHRY and CDR2 as SYGVKD. This CDR3 spans 12 amino acids.

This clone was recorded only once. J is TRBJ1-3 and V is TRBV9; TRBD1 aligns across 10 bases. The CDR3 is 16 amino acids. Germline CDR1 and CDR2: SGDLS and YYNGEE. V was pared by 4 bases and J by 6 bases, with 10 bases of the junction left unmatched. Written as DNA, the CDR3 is TGTGCCAGCAGCCCCCGGGACAGGGGATTGGCAAACACCATATATTTT. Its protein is CASSPRDRGLANTIYF.

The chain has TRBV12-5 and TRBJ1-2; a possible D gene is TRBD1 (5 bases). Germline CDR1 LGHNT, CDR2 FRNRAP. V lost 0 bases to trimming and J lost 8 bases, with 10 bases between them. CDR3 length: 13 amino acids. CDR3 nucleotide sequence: TGTGCTAGTGGTTTGGTATCAGGGACGGGCTACACCTTC. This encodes CASGLVSGTGYTF. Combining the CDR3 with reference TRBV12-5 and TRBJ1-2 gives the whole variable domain DARVTQTPRHKVTEMGQEVTMRCQPILGHNTVFWYRQTMMQGLELLAYFRNRAPLDDSGMPKDRFSAEMPDATLATLKIQPSEPRDSAVYFCASGLVSGTGYTFGSGTRLTVV.

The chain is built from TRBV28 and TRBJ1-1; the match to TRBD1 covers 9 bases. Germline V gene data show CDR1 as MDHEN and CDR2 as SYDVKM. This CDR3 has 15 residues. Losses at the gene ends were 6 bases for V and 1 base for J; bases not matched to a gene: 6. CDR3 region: CASRALDRGNTEAFF. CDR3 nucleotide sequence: TGTGCCAGCAGAGCCCTGGACAGGGGGAACACTGAAGCTTTCTTT.

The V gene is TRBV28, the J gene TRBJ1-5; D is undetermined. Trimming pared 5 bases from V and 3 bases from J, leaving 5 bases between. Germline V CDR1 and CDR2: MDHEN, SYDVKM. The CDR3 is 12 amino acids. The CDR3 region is CASSLLNQPQHF. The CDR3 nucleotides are TGTGCCAGCAGTCTTCTCAATCAGCCCCAGCATTTT.

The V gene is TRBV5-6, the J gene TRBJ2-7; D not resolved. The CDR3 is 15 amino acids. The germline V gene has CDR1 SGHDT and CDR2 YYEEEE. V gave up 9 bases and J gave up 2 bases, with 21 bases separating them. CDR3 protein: CATKKFSPPTYEQYF. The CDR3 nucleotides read TGTGCCACCAAGAAGTTCAGCCCACCTACCTACGAGCAGTACTTC.

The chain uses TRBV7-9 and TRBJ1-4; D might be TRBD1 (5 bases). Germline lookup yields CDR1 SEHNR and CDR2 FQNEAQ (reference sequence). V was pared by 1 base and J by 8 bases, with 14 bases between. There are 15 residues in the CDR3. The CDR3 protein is CASSLEVQGWEKLFF. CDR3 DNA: TGTGCCAGCAGCTTAGAGGTGCAGGGTTGGGAAAAACTGTTTTTT.

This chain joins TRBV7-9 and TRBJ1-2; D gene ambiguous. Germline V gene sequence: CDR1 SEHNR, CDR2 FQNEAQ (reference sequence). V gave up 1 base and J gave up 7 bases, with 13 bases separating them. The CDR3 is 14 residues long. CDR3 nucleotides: TGTGCCAGCAGCTTAGACGAACACACTAGTGGCTACACCTTC. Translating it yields CASSLDEHTSGYTF. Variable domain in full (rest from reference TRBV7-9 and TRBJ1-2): DTGVSQNPRHKITKRGQNVTFRCDPISEHNRLYWYRQTLGQGPEFLTYFQNEAQLEKSRLLSDRFSAERPKGSFSTLEIQRTEQGDSAMYLCASSLDEHTSGYTFGSGTRLTVV.

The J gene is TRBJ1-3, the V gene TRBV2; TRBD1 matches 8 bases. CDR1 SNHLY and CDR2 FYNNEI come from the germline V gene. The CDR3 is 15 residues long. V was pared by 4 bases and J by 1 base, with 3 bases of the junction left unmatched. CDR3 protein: CASSAGTGSGNTIYF. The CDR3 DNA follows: TGTGCCAGCAGTGCCGGGACAGGATCTGGAAACACCATATATTTT.

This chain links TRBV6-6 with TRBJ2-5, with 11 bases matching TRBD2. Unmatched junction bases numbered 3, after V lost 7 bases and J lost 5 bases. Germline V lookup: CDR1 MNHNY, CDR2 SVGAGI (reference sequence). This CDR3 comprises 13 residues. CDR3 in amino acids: CASTLAGGETQYF. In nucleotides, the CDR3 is TGTGCCAGCACCTTAGCGGGAGGGGAGACCCAGTACTTC.

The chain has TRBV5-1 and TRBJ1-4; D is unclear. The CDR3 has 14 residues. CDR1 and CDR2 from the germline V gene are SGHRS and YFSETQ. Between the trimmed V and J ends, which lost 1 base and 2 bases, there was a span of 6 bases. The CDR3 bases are TGCGCCAGCAGCTTGTACGGGACTAATGAAAAACTGTTTTTT. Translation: CASSLYGTNEKLFF.